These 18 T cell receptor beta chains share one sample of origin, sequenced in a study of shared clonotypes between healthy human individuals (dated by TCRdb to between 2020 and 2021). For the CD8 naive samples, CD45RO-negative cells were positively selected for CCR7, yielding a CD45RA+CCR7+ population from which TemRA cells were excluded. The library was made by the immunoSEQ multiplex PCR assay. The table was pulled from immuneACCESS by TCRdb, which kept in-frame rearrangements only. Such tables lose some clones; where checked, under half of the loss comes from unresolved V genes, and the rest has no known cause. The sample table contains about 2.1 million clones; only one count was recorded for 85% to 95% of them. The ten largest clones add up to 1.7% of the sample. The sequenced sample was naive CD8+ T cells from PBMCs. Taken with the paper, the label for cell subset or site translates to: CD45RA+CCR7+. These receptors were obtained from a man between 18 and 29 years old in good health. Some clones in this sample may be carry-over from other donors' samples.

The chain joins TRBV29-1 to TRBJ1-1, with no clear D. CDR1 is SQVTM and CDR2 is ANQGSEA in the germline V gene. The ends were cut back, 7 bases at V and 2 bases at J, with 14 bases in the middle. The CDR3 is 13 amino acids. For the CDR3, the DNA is TGCAGCGCTCATCCCGGATTCAACACTGAAGCTTTCTTT. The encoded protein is CSAHPGFNTEAFF.

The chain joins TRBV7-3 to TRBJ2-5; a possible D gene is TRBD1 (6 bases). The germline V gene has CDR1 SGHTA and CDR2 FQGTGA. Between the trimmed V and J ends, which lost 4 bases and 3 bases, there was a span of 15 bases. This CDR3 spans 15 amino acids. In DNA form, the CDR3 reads TGTGCCAGCAGCTCAAGGGGGAGCAGAGAAGAGACCCAGTACTTC. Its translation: CASSSRGSREETQYF.

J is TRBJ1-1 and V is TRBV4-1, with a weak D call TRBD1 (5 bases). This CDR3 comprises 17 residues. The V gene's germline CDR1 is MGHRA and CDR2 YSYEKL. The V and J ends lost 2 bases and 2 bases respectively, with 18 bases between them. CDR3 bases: TGCGCCAGCAGCCAATCTGCGGCAGGGAGGATCAACACTGAAGCTTTCTTT. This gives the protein CASSQSAAGRINTEAFF.

The CDR3 region is CASSFPRATSEGTQYF. In DNA, the CDR3 is TGTGCCAGCAGCTTTCCCCGGGCGACTAGCGAGGGGACCCAGTACTTC. The chain joins TRBV7-9 to TRBJ2-5; 8 bases are shared with TRBD2. Germline-derived CDR1 and CDR2 are SEHNR and FQNEAQ (reference sequence). This CDR3 contains 16 residues. Trimming cost V 3 bases and J 7 bases; bases outside gene matches: 13.

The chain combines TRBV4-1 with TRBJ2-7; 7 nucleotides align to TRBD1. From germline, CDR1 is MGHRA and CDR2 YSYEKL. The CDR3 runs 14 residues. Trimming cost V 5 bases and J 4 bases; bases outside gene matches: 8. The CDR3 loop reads CASSTRTGTYEQYF. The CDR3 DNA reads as TGCGCCAGCAGCACCCGGACAGGCACTTACGAGCAGTACTTC.

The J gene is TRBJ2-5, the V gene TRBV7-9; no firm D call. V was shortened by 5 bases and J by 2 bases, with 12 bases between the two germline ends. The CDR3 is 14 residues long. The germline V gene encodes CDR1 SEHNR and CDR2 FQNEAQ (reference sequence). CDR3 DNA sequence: TGTGCCAGCAGCGTATACGAGCTTCAAGAGACCCAGTACTTC. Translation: CASSVYELQETQYF.

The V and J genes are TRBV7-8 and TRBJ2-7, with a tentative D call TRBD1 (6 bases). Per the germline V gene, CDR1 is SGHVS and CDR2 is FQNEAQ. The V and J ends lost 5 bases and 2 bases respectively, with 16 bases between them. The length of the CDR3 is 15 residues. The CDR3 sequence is CASSPRGPTPYEQYF. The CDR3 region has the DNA TGTGCCAGCAGCCCCAGGGGCCCTACCCCCTACGAGCAGTACTTC.

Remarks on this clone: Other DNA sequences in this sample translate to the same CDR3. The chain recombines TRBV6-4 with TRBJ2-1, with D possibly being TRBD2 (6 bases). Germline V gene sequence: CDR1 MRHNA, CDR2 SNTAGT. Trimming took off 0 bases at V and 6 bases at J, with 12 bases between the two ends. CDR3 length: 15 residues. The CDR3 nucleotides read TGTGCCAGCAGTGACTCGGGGGTCGGGGGCAATGAGCAGTTCTTC. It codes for CASSDSGVGGNEQFF.

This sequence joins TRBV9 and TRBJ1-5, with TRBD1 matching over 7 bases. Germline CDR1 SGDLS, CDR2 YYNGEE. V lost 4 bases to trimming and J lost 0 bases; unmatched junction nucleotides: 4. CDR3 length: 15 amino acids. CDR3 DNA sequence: TGTGCCAGCAGCCACGGACAGGCTAGCAATCAGCCCCAGCATTTT. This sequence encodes CASSHGQASNQPQHF.

This CDR3 is CASSPLGQGDNYGYTF. The DNA of the CDR3 is TGTGCCAGCAGTCCACTAGGGCAGGGAGATAACTATGGCTACACCTTC. The chain combines TRBV27 with TRBJ1-2; a weak D match, TRBD1 (5 bases). Germline V gives CDR1 MNHEY, CDR2 SMNVEV (reference sequence). The CDR3 sequence is 16 residues long. V lost 5 bases and J lost 1, with 17 bases in between.

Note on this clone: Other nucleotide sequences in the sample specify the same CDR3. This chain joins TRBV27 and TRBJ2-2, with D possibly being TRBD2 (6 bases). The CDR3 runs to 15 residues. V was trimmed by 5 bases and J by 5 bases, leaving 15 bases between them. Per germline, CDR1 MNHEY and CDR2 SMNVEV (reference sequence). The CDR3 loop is CASSPGTGRTGELFF. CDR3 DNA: TGTGCCAGCAGTCCCGGGACTGGGAGAACCGGGGAGCTGTTTTTT.

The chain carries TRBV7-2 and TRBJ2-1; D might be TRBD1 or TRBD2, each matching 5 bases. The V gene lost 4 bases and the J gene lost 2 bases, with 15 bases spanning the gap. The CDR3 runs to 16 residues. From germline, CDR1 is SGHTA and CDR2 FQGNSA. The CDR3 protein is CASSSRDGYPYNEQFF. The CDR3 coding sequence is TGTGCCAGCAGCTCCCGGGACGGCTACCCCTACAATGAGCAGTTCTTC.

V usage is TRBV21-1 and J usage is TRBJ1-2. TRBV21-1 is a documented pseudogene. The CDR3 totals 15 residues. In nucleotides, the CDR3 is TGTGCCAGCAGCAAAGAGAGTCCCCCGGGGTATGGCTACACCTTC. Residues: CASSKESPPGYGYTF.

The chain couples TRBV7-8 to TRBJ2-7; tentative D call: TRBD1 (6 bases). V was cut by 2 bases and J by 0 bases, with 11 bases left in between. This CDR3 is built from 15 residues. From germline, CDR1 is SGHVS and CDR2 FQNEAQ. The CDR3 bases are TGTGCCAGCAGCTTACCGACAGGATCCTCCTACGAGCAGTACTTC. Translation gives CASSLPTGSSYEQYF.

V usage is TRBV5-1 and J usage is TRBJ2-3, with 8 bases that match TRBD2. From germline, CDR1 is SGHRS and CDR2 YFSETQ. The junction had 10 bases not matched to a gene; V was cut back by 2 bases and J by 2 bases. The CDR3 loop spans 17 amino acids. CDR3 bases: TGCGCCAGCAGCTTTACGGCCGGGACTAGGCACACAGATACGCAGTATTTT. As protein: CASSFTAGTRHTDTQYF.

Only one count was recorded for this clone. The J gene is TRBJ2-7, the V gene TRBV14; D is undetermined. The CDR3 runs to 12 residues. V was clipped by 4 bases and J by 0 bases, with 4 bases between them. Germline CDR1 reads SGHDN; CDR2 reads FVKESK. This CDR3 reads CASSLDSYEQYF. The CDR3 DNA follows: TGTGCCAGCAGCCTGGACTCCTACGAGCAGTACTTC. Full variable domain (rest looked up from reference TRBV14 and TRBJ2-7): EAGVTQFPSHSVIEKGQTVTLRCDPISGHDNLYWYRRVMGKEIKFLLHFVKESKQDESGMPNNRFLAERTGGTYSTLKVQPAELEDSGVYFCASSLDSYEQYFGPGTRLTVT.

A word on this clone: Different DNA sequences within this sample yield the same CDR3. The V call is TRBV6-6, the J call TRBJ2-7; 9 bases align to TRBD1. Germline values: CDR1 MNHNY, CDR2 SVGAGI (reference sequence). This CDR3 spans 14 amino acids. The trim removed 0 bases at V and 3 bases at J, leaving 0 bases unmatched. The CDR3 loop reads CASSYSGQGYEQYF. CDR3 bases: TGTGCCAGCAGTTACTCGGGACAGGGCTACGAGCAGTACTTC.

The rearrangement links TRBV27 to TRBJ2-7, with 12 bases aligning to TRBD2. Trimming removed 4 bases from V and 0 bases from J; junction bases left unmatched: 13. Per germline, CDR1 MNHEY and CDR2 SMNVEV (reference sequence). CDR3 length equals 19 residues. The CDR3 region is CASSSTGLAGLRSSYEQYF. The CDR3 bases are TGTGCCAGCAGTTCGACGGGACTAGCGGGTTTGCGGAGCTCCTACGAGCAGTACTTC.